This entry features one T cell receptor beta chain sequence. Its antigen is unidentified. The sample is drawn from a study of T cells in pancreatic ductal adenocarcinoma. Study-level results: Tumor and blood clonality did not differ significantly, about 0.1 versus 0.07. Compared with tumor, blood showed more total productive templates and roughly 8-fold more clonotypes.

There are 12 residues in the CDR3. Germline V CDR1 and CDR2: PRHDT, FYEKMQ (reference sequence). V lost 11 bases, J lost 1 base, and 11 bases lay in between. The selected patients with pancreatic ductal adenocarcinoma had surgery but no neoadjuvant therapy. This table comes from immunoSEQ multiplex PCR, and its TCRdb copy is limited to in-frame clones, with some not included. This sample has roughly 100,000 clones, with nearly 95% found just once. The specimen was PBMCs. The clonotype originates from a human donor with pancreatic ductal adenocarcinoma. The genes are TRBV13 and TRBJ1-1; a possible D gene is TRBD1 (6 bases). The CDR3 coding sequence is TGTGCCGAAAACAGGGAGAACACTGAAGCTTTCTTT. Translating it yields CAENRENTEAFF.